This TCR beta chain was recovered during a study of T-cell reconstitution after alpha-beta-depleted transplantation in children. This clonotype showed up just a few times. What it binds is unknown. The TCRbeta library incorporated unique molecular identifiers. TCRdb fed the PCR reads into MiXCR, producing one record per CDR3 protein. This table has about 980,000 distinct CDR3 sequences, roughly 29% appearing once. Broader study findings: There were reportedly several hundred expanded graft clones from which alpha-beta T cells came about two months after transplant. One year after transplant, T-cell counts and diversity came mostly from newly produced T cells. Surviving recipient cells, namely T cells and thymic progenitors, were the source of high day-60 TCRbeta diversity in some patients.

The sequencing used PBMCs, mostly from graft donor cells, collected 360 days after TCRalphabeta/CD19-depleted stem cell transplant. The TCR was taken from a boy less than two years old who had a stem cell transplant for SCID, so the T cells may come from the graft donor.

The CDR3 loop is CASSTGLAGHEQYF. In DNA form, the CDR3 reads TGTGCCAGCAGCACGGGACTAGCGGGGCACGAGCAGTACTTC. The gene calls are TRBV6-2 or TRBV6-3 and TRBJ2-7; the match to TRBD2 covers 13 bases. Germline trimming cut 6 bases from V and 5 bases from J; bases unmatched to any gene: 4. CDR3 length equals 14 residues. From germline, CDR1 is MNHEY and CDR2 SVGEGT.